These 24 T cell receptor beta chains were sequenced from one sample in a study of OX40 agonist ivuxolimab in advanced cancers. Repertoires were generated with immunoSEQ multiplex PCR, while TCRdb's copy carries only in-frame clones and drops some. The sample carries some 44,000 clones, more than 75% recorded once. The specimen comprised CD4+ or CD8+ T cells sorted from blood, sampled in a trial of the OX40 agonist ivuxolimab. Receptor source: an adult with an advanced solid tumor such as melanoma, head and neck, liver or kidney cancer.

The J gene is TRBJ2-2, the V gene TRBV7-2; D is ambiguous. In germline, CDR1 is SGHTA, CDR2 FQGNSA. This CDR3 is built from 14 residues. Trimming removed 4 bases from V and 7 bases from J, with 13 bases in between. The CDR3 region has the DNA TGTGCCAGCAGCTCGAGCCCGGCGAACGGGGAGCTGTTTTTT. Protein product: CASSSSPANGELFF.

The genes are TRBV27 and TRBJ1-4, with a possible D match to TRBD1 (5 bases). The CDR3 is made up of 15 amino acids. V was cut by 8 bases and J by 0 bases, with 13 bases left in between. CDR1 MNHEY and CDR2 SMNVEV come from the germline V gene (reference sequence). The CDR3 DNA reads as TGTGCCAGCGGATCTCAGGGTGCAACTAATGAAAAACTGTTTTTT. Translation gives CASGSQGATNEKLFF.

The chain uses TRBV27 and TRBJ1-2; D is ambiguous. The V gene lost 1 base and the J gene lost 2 bases, with 8 bases spanning the gap. CDR3 size: 14 residues. CDR1 and CDR2 (germline): MNHEY, SMNVEV (reference sequence). This CDR3 reads CASSLWAGNYGYTF. CDR3 nucleotide sequence: TGTGCCAGCAGTTTATGGGCCGGAAACTATGGCTACACCTTC.

The genes are TRBV15 and TRBJ2-2; TRBD1 or TRBD2 may be the D gene (5 bases each). The germline V gene encodes CDR1 LNHNV and CDR2 YYDKDF (reference sequence). This CDR3 has 14 residues. V was shortened by 6 bases and J by 3 bases, with 11 bases between the two germline ends. The CDR3 coding sequence is TGTGCCACCAGACTAGGGACGGACACCGGGGAGCTGTTTTTT. Its translation: CATRLGTDTGELFF. Using reference TRBV15 and TRBJ2-2 for the parts outside the CDR3, the full variable domain is DAMVIQNPRYQVTQFGKPVTLSCSQTLNHNVMYWYQQKSSQAPKLLFHYYDKDFNNEADTPDNFQSRRPNTSFCFLDIRSPGLGDTAMYLCATRLGTDTGELFFGEGSRLTVL.

This clone was detected a few times. J is TRBJ1-1 and V is TRBV28; no clear D gene. Looked up from germline, CDR1 is MDHEN and CDR2 is SYDVKM. CDR3 size: 14 residues. V shed 1 base and J shed 1 base, with 7 bases lying between them. This CDR3 reads CASSLYGRNTEAFF. The CDR3 coding sequence is TGTGCCAGCAGTTTATACGGGAGGAACACTGAAGCTTTCTTT. Full variable domain (outside the CDR3, taken from reference TRBV28 and TRBJ1-1): DVKVTQSSRYLVKRTGEKVFLECVQDMDHENMFWYRQDPGLGLRLIYFSYDVKMKEKGDIPEGYSVSREKKERFSLILESASTNQTSMYLCASSLYGRNTEAFFGQGTRLTVV.

Concerning this clone: The DNA is left out, because the CDR3 cannot be placed on it with certainty; the CDR3 is given as TCRdb lists it. This chain joins TRBV28 and TRBJ1-2. CDR1 MDHEN and CDR2 SYDVKM come from the germline V gene. The CDR3 is 14 residues long, ends included. The CDR3 loop is CASSFGPGNYGYTF.

This clone was found once. CDR3 sequence: CASSGTGNQPQHF. DNA of the CDR3: TGTGCCAGCAGCGGGACAGGGAATCAGCCCCAGCATTTT. J is TRBJ1-5 and V is TRBV2; TRBD1 matches at 9 bases. The CDR3 spans 13 residues. V was pared by 6 bases and J by 4 bases, with 1 base of the junction left unmatched. The germline CDR1 and CDR2 sequences are SNHLY and FYNNEI.

V usage is TRBV7-9 and J usage is TRBJ2-3; D remains unclear. Deletions cut 2 bases from V and 1 base from J, with 10 bases between. From germline, CDR1 is SEHNR and CDR2 FQNEAQ (reference sequence). CDR3 length: 15 amino acids. Here the CDR3 DNA reads TGTGCCAGCAGCTTACGCGGAGACCGCACAGATACGCAGTATTTT. Protein product: CASSLRGDRTDTQYF. The variable domain in full, with the rest retrieved from reference TRBV7-9 and TRBJ2-3, is DTGVSQNPRHKITKRGQNVTFRCDPISEHNRLYWYRQTLGQGPEFLTYFQNEAQLEKSRLLSDRFSAERPKGSFSTLEIQRTEQGDSAMYLCASSLRGDRTDTQYFGPGTRLTVL.

This rearrangement joins TRBV7-2 to TRBJ2-1, with 11 bases that match TRBD1. Germline trimming cut 5 bases from V and 9 bases from J; bases unmatched to any gene: 15. Germline V gene sequence: CDR1 SGHTA, CDR2 FQGNSA. This CDR3 contains 17 residues. The CDR3 is CASSTTPAGQGAGEQFF. In nucleotides, the CDR3 is TGTGCCAGCAGCACAACCCCCGCTGGACAGGGGGCGGGTGAGCAGTTCTTC.

This chain joins TRBV5-1 and TRBJ2-1, with TRBD2 matching over 8 bases. Trimming removed 5 bases from V and 0 bases from J; junction bases left unmatched: 7. Germline V gene data show CDR1 as SGHRS and CDR2 as YFSETQ. This CDR3 contains 16 residues. The CDR3 protein is CASRTSLAGSYNEQFF. The CDR3 DNA reads as TGCGCCAGCAGGACCTCCCTAGCGGGCTCCTACAATGAGCAGTTCTTC.

J is TRBJ2-1 and V is TRBV5-1; maybe TRBD2 (5 bases). This CDR3 is built from 16 residues. The germline V gene encodes CDR1 SGHRS and CDR2 YFSETQ. Trimming removed 1 base at V and 9 bases at J, with 20 bases between. The CDR3 protein is CASSLLTGSAGSEQFF. CDR3 DNA sequence: TGCGCCAGCAGCTTGTTGACGGGTTCTGCGGGCAGTGAGCAGTTCTTC.

V is TRBV28 and J is TRBJ2-5; D possibly corresponds to TRBD1 (6 bases). Germline CDR1 and CDR2: MDHEN and SYDVKM. The CDR3 runs to 13 residues. Trimming took 5 bases from V and 4 from J, leaving 11 bases between them. CDR3 loop: CASSGQGIETQYF. In nucleotides, the CDR3 is TGTGCCAGCAGTGGCCAGGGGATAGAGACCCAGTACTTC. The full variable domain, in which reference TRBV28 and TRBJ2-5 provide the parts outside the CDR3, is DVKVTQSSRYLVKRTGEKVFLECVQDMDHENMFWYRQDPGLGLRLIYFSYDVKMKEKGDIPEGYSVSREKKERFSLILESASTNQTSMYLCASSGQGIETQYFGPGTRLLVL.

This chain uses TRBV29-1 with TRBJ2-5; D gene uncertain. V shed 6 bases and J shed 2 bases, with 13 bases lying between them. Germline CDR1 is SQVTM and CDR2 is ANQGSEA. There are 13 residues in the CDR3. CDR3 bases: TGCAGCGTCTCGACTGCCCCTCAAGAGACCCAGTACTTC. Encoded protein: CSVSTAPQETQYF.

J is TRBJ1-6 and V is TRBV5-4, with 8 bases matching TRBD1. Germline CDR1 and CDR2: SGHNT and YYREEE (reference sequence). V shed 7 bases, J shed 7 bases, and the junction held 10 bases outside the gene matches. This CDR3 is 15 amino acids long. In DNA form, the CDR3 reads TGTGCCAGCTCAAAGACAGGGGAAGGCAATTCACCCCTCCACTTT. This codes for CASSKTGEGNSPLHF.

This clone is a singleton in its sample. The chain combines TRBV11-2 with TRBJ2-5; TRBD1 agrees at 9 bases. Germline V lookup: CDR1 SGHAT, CDR2 FQNNGV. The CDR3 has 15 residues. Unmatched junction bases numbered 7, after V lost 1 base and J lost 7 bases. The CDR3 DNA reads as TGTGCCAGCAGCTTAGTGGGACAGGGATTTGGGACCCAGTACTTC. Protein sequence: CASSLVGQGFGTQYF.

This chain uses TRBV5-6 with TRBJ2-7; either TRBD1 or TRBD2 may supply D (6 bases each). Germline V CDR1 and CDR2: SGHDT, YYEEEE. This CDR3 has 17 residues. Trimming took 4 bases from V and 2 from J, leaving 22 bases between them. CDR3 sequence (DNA): TGTGCCAGCAGCCCCGGGATAGGGGGGATTTTCGCCTACGAGCAGTACTTC. It translates to CASSPGIGGIFAYEQYF.

The J gene is TRBJ1-6, the V gene TRBV27; the D is unclear. CDR3 size: 15 residues. The V gene's germline CDR1 is MNHEY and CDR2 SMNVEV (reference sequence). Trimming took 5 bases from V and 8 from J, leaving 16 bases between them. The DNA of the CDR3 is TGTGCCAGCAGTATTACAGCGAGGCTTCATTCACCCCTCCACTTT. This sequence encodes CASSITARLHSPLHF.

This chain links TRBV6-5 with TRBJ2-7; D not certain. CDR1 and CDR2 from the germline V gene are MNHEY and SVGAGI. The CDR3 has 13 amino acids. The V end was cut by 0 bases, the J end by 7 bases, with 10 bases between. This CDR3 is CASSYSNYGEQYF. CDR3 nucleotide sequence: TGTGCCAGCAGTTACTCGAATTACGGGGAGCAGTACTTC.

This rearrangement joins TRBV11-1 to TRBJ2-5; unclear D gene. From germline, CDR1 is SGHAT and CDR2 FQDESV (reference sequence). CDR3 length equals 16 residues. Trimming stripped 1 base from V and 7 bases from J, with 19 bases between. CDR3 bases: TGTGCCAGCAGCTTAGTTCCACTTCCCTCGGAGCCGACCCAGTACTTC. It translates to CASSLVPLPSEPTQYF. The full variable domain, completed using reference TRBV11-1 and TRBJ2-5, is EAEVAQSPRYKITEKSQAVAFWCDPISGHATLYWYRQILGQGPELLVQFQDESVVDDSQLPKDRFSAERLKGVDSTLKIQPAELGDSAMYLCASSLVPLPSEPTQYFGPGTRLLVL.

To note about this clone: A junction end diverges from the germline sequence, so it may reflect a read error. This chain uses TRBV19 with TRBJ2-1; the match to TRBD2 covers 15 bases. The CDR3 sequence is 17 residues long. Per the germline V gene, CDR1 is LNHDA and CDR2 is SQIVND (reference sequence). CDR3 sequence (DNA): TGTGCCAGTAGCGGGACTAGCGGGGGGTCGATGAGGAATGAGCAGCTCTTC. Translated, it gives CASSGTSGGSMRNEQLF. Together with reference TRBV19 and TRBJ2-1, the CDR3 gives the full variable domain: DGGITQSPKYLFRKEGQNVTLSCEQNLNHDAMYWYRQDPGQGLRLIYYSQIVNDFQKGDIAEGYSVSREKKESFPLTVTSAQKNPTAFYLCASSGTSGGSMRNEQLFGPGTRLTVL.

V and J are TRBV28 and TRBJ2-1, with TRBD2 identical over 13 bases. The CDR3 totals 15 residues. CDR1 and CDR2 (germline): MDHEN, SYDVKM. V lost 8 bases and J lost 8; bases outside the gene matches: 9. Written as DNA, the CDR3 is TGTGCCAGCGCCGGACTAGCGGGAGAAACGCATGAGCAGTTCTTC. It encodes CASAGLAGETHEQFF.

The V and J genes are TRBV5-1 and TRBJ2-7; perhaps TRBD1 as D (6 bases). The CDR3 runs 14 residues. Germline CDR1 SGHRS, CDR2 YFSETQ. With 4 bases removed from V and 4 bases from J, the gap between germline ends came to 15 bases. The CDR3 sequence is CASSRPDRPYEQYF. In DNA form, the CDR3 reads TGCGCCAGCAGCCGACCGGACAGACCTTACGAGCAGTACTTC.

The gene calls are TRBV14 and TRBJ1-1; 7 bases align to TRBD1. The V segment lost 1 base and the J segment 1 base; nucleotides outside the gene matches: 12. The V gene's germline CDR1 is SGHDN and CDR2 FVKESK. The CDR3 runs 18 residues. CDR3 loop: CASSQAWYRGWKNTEAFF. DNA for the CDR3: TGTGCCAGCAGCCAAGCGTGGTACAGGGGATGGAAGAACACTGAAGCTTTCTTT.

The chain combines TRBV5-1 with TRBJ2-3; weak D call: TRBD1 (6 bases). Germline V gene data show CDR1 as SGHRS and CDR2 as YFSETQ. V was pared by 4 bases and J by 2 bases, with 8 bases between. CDR3 length equals 13 residues. CDR3 sequence reads: CASSRDTTDTQYF. In DNA, the CDR3 is TGCGCCAGCAGCCGGGACACCACAGATACGCAGTATTTT.